This T cell receptor beta chain came from a study of blood T cell repertoires in COVID-19. The CDR3 runs to 16 residues. Germline V gives CDR1 ENHRY, CDR2 SYGVKD. The J segment lost 3 bases and the V segment lost 6 bases, leaving 10 bases of the junction unmatched. Method: immunoSEQ multiplex PCR; TCRdb's copy keeps in-frame clones and lacks some. The data show about 13,000 clones, roughly 90% seen once. Specimen: peripheral blood. The J gene is TRBJ1-1, the V gene TRBV10-3, with 10 bases that match TRBD1. This TCR came from a human donor in a cohort sampled during active COVID-19. CDR3 sequence reads: CAISPGTGVGDTEAFF. In nucleotides, the CDR3 is TGTGCCATCAGCCCCGGGACAGGGGTTGGGGACACTGAAGCTTTCTTT.